The TCR beta chain under discussion was sequenced for a study of beta chain features in type 1 diabetes. The CDR3 has 15 residues. CDR1 and CDR2 from the germline V gene are SGHTA and FQGNSA. V was shortened by 5 bases and J by 3 bases, with 17 bases between the two germline ends. Isolated RNA was reverse transcribed in full, so expressed TCRB transcripts were sequenced. The data were produced by immunoSEQ multiplex PCR, yet TCRdb's version contains in-frame clones alone and is incomplete. The sample holds about 900,000 clones, around a sixth seen once. This clone was seen a handful of times. Sequencing used naive CD4+ T cells from blood. The TCR sequence derives from a woman younger than 35 in good health. The chain combines TRBV7-2 with TRBJ2-7; TRBD1 is a possible D gene (6 bases). The CDR3 sequence: CASSQGQGPFYEQYF. The CDR3 DNA follows: TGTGCCAGCAGCCAGGGACAAGGCCCGTTCTACGAGCAGTACTTC.